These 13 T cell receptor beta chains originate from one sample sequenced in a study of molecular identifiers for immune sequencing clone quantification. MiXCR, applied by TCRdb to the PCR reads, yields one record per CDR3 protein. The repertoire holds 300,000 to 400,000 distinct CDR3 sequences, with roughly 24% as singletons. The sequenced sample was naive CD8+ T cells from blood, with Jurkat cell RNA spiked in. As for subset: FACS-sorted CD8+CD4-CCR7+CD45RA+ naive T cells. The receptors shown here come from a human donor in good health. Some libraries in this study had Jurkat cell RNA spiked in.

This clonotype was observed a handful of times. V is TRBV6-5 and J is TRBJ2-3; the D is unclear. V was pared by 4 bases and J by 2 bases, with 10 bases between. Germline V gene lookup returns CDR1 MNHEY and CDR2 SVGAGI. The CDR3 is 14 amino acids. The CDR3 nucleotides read TGTGCCAGCAGTTTATATCGGTACACAGATACGCAGTATTTT. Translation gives CASSLYRYTDTQYF.

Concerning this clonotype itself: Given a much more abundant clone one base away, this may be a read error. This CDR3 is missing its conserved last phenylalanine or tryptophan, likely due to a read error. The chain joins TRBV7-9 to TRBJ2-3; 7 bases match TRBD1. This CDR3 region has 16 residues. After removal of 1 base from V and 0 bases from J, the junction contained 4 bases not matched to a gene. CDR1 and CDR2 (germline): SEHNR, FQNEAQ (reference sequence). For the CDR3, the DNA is TGTGCCAGCAGCTTAGGGACAGGTCGGAGCACAGATACGCAGTATTTA. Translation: CASSLGTGRSTDTQYL.

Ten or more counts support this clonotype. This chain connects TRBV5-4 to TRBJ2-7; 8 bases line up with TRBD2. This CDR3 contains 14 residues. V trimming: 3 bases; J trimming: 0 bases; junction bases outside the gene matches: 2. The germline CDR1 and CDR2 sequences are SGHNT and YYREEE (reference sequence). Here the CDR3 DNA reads TGTGCCAGCAGCTCGGGGGGGGGCTCCTACGAGCAGTACTTC. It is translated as CASSSGGGSYEQYF.

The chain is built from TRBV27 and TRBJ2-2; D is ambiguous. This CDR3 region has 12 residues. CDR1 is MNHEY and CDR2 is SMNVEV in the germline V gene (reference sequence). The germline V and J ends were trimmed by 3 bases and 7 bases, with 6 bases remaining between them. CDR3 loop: CASSFLGGELFF. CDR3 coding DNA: TGTGCCAGCAGTTTCCTGGGCGGGGAGCTGTTTTTT.

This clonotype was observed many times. The CDR3: CASSPVGYNEQFF. The CDR3 nucleotides read TGTGCCAGCAGCCCCGTGGGCTACAATGAGCAGTTCTTC. This chain connects TRBV12-3 or TRBV12-4 to TRBJ2-1; no definite D call. This CDR3 is 13 amino acids long. V was cut by 6 bases and J by 3 bases, with 9 bases left in between.

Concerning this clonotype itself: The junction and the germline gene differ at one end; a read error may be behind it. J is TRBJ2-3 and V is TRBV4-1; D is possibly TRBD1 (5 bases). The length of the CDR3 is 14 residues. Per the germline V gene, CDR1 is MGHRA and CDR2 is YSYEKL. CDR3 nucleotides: TGCGCCAGCAGCAAAGACAGTAGCACAGATACGCAGTATTTT. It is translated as CASSKDSSTDTQYF.

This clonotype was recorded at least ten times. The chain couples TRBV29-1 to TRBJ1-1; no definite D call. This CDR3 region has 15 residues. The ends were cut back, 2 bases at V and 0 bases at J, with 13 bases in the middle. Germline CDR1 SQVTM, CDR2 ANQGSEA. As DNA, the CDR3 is TGCAGCGTTGAACGGGCATCTGACATGAACACTGAAGCTTTCTTT. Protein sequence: CSVERASDMNTEAFF.

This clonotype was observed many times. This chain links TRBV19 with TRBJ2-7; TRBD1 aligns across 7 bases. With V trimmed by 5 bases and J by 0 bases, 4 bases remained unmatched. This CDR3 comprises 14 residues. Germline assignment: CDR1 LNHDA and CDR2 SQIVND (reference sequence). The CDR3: CASSVRDSSYEQYF. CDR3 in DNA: TGTGCCAGTAGTGTACGGGACAGCTCCTACGAGCAGTACTTC. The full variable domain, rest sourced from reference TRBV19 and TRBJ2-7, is DGGITQSPKYLFRKEGQNVTLSCEQNLNHDAMYWYRQDPGQGLRLIYYSQIVNDFQKGDIAEGYSVSREKKESFPLTVTSAQKNPTAFYLCASSVRDSSYEQYFGPGTRLTVT.

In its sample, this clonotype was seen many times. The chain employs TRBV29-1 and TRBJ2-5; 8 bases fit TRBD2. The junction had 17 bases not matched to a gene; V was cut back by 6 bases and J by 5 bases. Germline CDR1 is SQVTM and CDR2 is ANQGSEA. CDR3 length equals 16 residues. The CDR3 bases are TGCAGCGTGACAATAGGGGTCGGCGGGAGGCGGGAGACCCAGTACTTC. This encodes CSVTIGVGGRRETQYF.

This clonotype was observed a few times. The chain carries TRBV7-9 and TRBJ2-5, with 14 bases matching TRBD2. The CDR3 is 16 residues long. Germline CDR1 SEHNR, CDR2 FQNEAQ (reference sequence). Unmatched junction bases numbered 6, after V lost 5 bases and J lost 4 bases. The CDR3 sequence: CASSGGLAGVSETQYF. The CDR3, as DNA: TGTGCCAGCAGCGGGGGACTAGCGGGAGTGTCAGAGACCCAGTACTTC.

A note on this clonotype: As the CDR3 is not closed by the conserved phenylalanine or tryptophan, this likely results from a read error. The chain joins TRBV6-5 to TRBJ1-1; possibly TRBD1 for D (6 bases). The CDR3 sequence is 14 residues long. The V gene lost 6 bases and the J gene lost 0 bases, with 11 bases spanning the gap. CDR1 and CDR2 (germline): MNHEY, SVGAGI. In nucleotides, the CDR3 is TGTGCCAGCAGAAGGGACACACTGAACACTGAAGCTTTCTCT. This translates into CASRRDTLNTEAFS.

CDR3 amino acids: CAWMTFSGNTIYF. CDR3 DNA sequence: TGTGCCTGGATGACATTCTCTGGAAACACCATATATTTT. The rearrangement joins TRBV30 to TRBJ1-3; no firm D call. Germline V gene data show CDR1 as GTSNPN and CDR2 as SVGIG (reference sequence). The CDR3 length is 13 residues. V gave up 4 bases and J gave up 0 bases, with 7 bases separating them. The full variable domain, its missing parts supplied by reference TRBV30 and TRBJ1-3, is SQTIHQWPATLVQPVGSPLSLECTVEGTSNPNLYWYRQAAGRGLQLLFYSVGIGQISSEVPQNLSASRPQDRQFILSSKKLLLSDSGFYLCAWMTFSGNTIYFGEGSWLTVV.

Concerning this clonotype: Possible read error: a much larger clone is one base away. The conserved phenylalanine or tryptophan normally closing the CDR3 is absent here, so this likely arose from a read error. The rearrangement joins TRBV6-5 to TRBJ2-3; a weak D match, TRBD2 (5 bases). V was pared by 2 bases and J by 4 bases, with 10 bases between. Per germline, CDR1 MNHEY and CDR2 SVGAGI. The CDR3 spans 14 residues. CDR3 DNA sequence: TGTGCCAGCAGTTACGACGGGGTTTCAGATACGCAGTATTTG. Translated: CASSYDGVSDTQYL.